This TCR beta chain derives from a study of T cells expressing NK-cell markers. At the level of the study: Out of eight donors sequenced, seven tested HCMV-seropositive and the remaining one seronegative. General study findings and limits: The study found these clonotypes also leading the CD3+CD56-NKG2C+ fraction in a few donors. About 1.0-7.0% of CD8+ T cells in more than five donors belonged to dominant NKG2C+ clonotypes.

TCRdb reprocessed the 5' RACE reads; each CDR3 protein has one entry and no DNA is given. This repertoire includes over 100,000 distinct CDR3 sequences. Concerning this clonotype: Its antigen is still unknown.

The CDR3 spans 14 residues. The chain couples TRBV12-3 or TRBV12-4 to TRBJ1-1; no DNA is available, so the TRBD1 call from TCRdb remains unchecked. The TCR comes from a woman aged 18 to 75 in good health. Sequencing input: blood T cells: a sorted CD56 or NKG2C T cell subset, CD4+ or CD8+ T cells, or bulk PBMC T cells (not recorded which). The CDR3 is CASSFPSRGTEAFF.